Detailed here is one TCR beta chain. Its antigen specificity is not known. No much larger clone is present one base from it, and per-base qualities are unavailable. Each donor gave one peripheral blood draw, averaging roughly 120 mL, which was collected into heparinised tubes. A BD FACSAria II and a panel including CD45RO, CCR7, CD25, CD127, CD95 and CD27 were used to sort naive, central memory, regulatory and stem cell-like memory CD4+ T cells. All sorted populations exceeded 98% purity. Right away, PBMCs were isolated by Lymphoprep density gradient centrifugation and were stained directly, with no culture step. So that batch effects would be minimized, each experiment stained and sorted samples in pairs, pairing one healthy donor with one patient. All of the isolated RNA was reverse transcribed with the High Capacity cDNA Reverse Transcription Kit, so expressed TCRB transcripts were sequenced. Naive, central memory and regulatory T cell samples underwent deep immunoSEQ sequencing, averaging around 3.9 million total reads per sample. After sorted cells were lysed in RLT buffer, RNA was extracted with DNase-treated RNeasy Micro or Mini kits, with the choice depending on cell number. To prevent cross-contamination, every cell subset was processed on its own, while patient and healthy donor samples were processed together. The immunoSEQ multiplex PCR was used to amplify TCRB sequences from cDNA, generating 87-bp fragments that spanned the CDR3 region. Amplicons were sequenced on the Illumina HiSeq platform. On the study's bioinformatics: Synthetic template baselines were used to correct PCR bias computationally, reads within Hamming distance 2 were collapsed together, and singletons that could not be merged were discarded. By aligning reads against IMGT, V, D and J genes, CDR3 length, and insertions or deletions at six rearrangement sites were assigned. Within each subset, clonotype counts were normalized to sorted cell number, and only after that were true diversity and Gini coefficients computed with the tcR R package. The overlap coefficient, calculated on TCRB nucleotide sequences, was used to quantify repertoire sharing. Out-of-frame TCRB sequences from naive cells were analyzed as a proxy for the pre-selection repertoire. TCRdb stores this immuneACCESS table with in-frame sequences only. Part of the clones is absent; in the studies checked, under half of the shortfall reflects unresolved V genes, and no reason is known for the rest. That table is the source of V, J and clone size, and D and trimming were worked out from the DNA. This sample holds more than 250,000 clones; around 16% were observed only once. Approximately 0.015% of the sample goes to the ten largest clones.

The entry originates in a study of beta chain features in type 1 diabetes listed by TCRdb under 2018. About the full investigation: Mean age, gender distribution, total cell number and subset yield were not different between patients and healthy donors. Across all samples, some 100,000,000 sorted cells were examined, and cell number per subset correlated strongly with RNA yield. The study compared TCRB repertoires of sorted circulating CD4+ T cell subsets between recently diagnosed type 1 diabetes patients and matched healthy donors. Regulatory and stem cell-like memory subsets were obtained from only 8 patients and roughly eight healthy donors, while naive and central memory subsets were obtained from all 30 or so donors. Overall study results and their limits: Naive, central memory and regulatory TCRB repertoires appeared to be more alike among patients than among healthy donors. Because cDNA rather than genomic DNA was sequenced, highly expressing activated cells could have been over-represented, although no difference in activation and CD3 levels was found between groups. Because the HLA sub-analyses included only small numbers of individuals, any influence of HLA type on TCRB rearrangement was left unresolved. PCR might favor shorter templates, but patient and control samples were amplified and corrected together, so any skew would affect both groups equally. In all four CD4+ subsets, TCRB CDR3 length was moderately but significantly shorter in type 1 diabetes patients. Patients with type 1 diabetes made fewer insertions and deleted more nucleotides at VDJ recombination sites, implying thymic rearrangement abnormalities.

The CDR3 measures 15 amino acids from cysteine to phenylalanine. The kept DNA is CDR3 alone, 45 bases in frame from the first base. V loses 2 bases, J loses 3 bases, and the germline ends lie 13 bases apart. The CDR1 and CDR2 encoded by the germline V gene are SGHTA and FQGNSA. Recombination joined TRBV7-2 with TRBJ1-2; TRBD1 is possibly the D segment (6 matching bases). The clonotype comes from a man younger than 30 with type 1 diabetes. The source material was naive CD4+ T cells from blood. The sample's cell subset or site label is to be understood as: true naive CD4+ T cells. The CDR3 reads CASSLRGRGDYGYTF. The base sequence is TGTGCCAGCAGCTTAAGGGGCAGGGGTGACTATGGCTACACCTTC.